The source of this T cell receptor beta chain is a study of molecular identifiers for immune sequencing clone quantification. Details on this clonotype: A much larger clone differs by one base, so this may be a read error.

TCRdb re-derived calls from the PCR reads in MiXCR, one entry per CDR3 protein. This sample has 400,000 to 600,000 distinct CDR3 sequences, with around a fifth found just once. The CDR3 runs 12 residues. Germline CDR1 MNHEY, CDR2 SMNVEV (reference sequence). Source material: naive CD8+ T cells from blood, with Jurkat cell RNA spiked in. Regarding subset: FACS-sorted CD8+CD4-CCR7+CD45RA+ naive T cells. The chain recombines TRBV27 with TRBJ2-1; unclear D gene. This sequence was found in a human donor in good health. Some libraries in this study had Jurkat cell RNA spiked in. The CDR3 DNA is TGTGCCAGCAGTTTCCCGTCCGGAGAGCCGTTCTTC. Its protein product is CASSFPSGEPFF.